A few counts support the clone carrying this T cell receptor beta chain. This sample is drawn from a study of T cells in Graves' hyperthyroidism and ophthalmopathy. Overall study: The blood sample was taken at first diagnosis, before treatment began.

CDR3 length: 15 residues. The V and J ends lost 5 bases and 3 bases respectively, with 14 bases between them. Germline assignment: CDR1 SGHAT and CDR2 FQNNGV. Authors of the study amplified TCR beta CDR3 regions from RNA transcripts. First-round RT-PCR with HTBI primers amplified the TCR CDR3 region. TCRdb re-called the multiplex PCR reads through MiXCR, storing one row per CDR3 protein. Among hundreds of thousands of distinct CDR3 sequences, approximately 14% were seen once, and the ten largest hold 12% to 15%. The gene calls are TRBV11-2 and TRBJ2-1; D ambiguous. Sequencing was carried out using blood. The source is a woman between 18 and 29 years old with Graves' hyperthyroidism. The CDR3 is CASSQDKWGYNEQFF. The CDR3 bases are TGTGCCAGCAGCCAAGATAAATGGGGCTACAATGAGCAGTTCTTC.